This entry features one T cell receptor beta chain sequence. Its specificity is not known. At one of its ends the junction is not consistent with the germline gene, which may arise from a read error. This CDR3 has 13 amino acids. CDR1 and CDR2 from the germline V gene are KGHSH and LQKENI. The source of the sample is a study of graft-versus-host responses after intestinal transplantation. Whole-study findings and limits: Maximum circulating GvH clone levels tracked with early post-transplant HvG decreases.

Some clones are missing from TCRdb's copy, which holds only in-frame ones; the method was immunoSEQ multiplex PCR. Among some 96,000 clones listed, approximately 92% were seen once. This chain links TRBV18 with TRBJ2-7, with D hard to call. The TCR originated in a human patient who received an intestinal transplant, so some T cells may come from the graft donor. The material was PBMCs, obtained about 440 days after intestinal transplant. CDR3 protein: CASAPANFREQYF. Here the CDR3 DNA reads TGTGCCAGCGCACCGGCCAATTTTCGGGAGCAGTACTTC.